The 5 T cell receptor beta chains listed next were all sequenced from one sample in a study of OX40 agonist ivuxolimab in advanced cancers. Clones were read by immunoSEQ multiplex PCR, and TCRdb kept only the in-frame ones, dropping some. The sample has about 33,000 clones, roughly nine tenths seen once; the top ten hold less than 30%. The starting material was CD4+ or CD8+ T cells sorted from blood, obtained in a trial of the OX40 agonist ivuxolimab. Receptors were obtained from an adult with an advanced solid tumor such as melanoma, head and neck, liver or kidney cancer.

The rearrangement joins TRBV7-2 to TRBJ2-3, with a weak D call TRBD2 (5 bases). Trimming cost V 2 bases and J 0 bases, with 18 bases left between them. This CDR3 has 18 residues. Germline-derived CDR1 and CDR2 are SGHTA and FQGNSA. In nucleotides, the CDR3 is TGTGCCAGCAGCTTATCTCCGGCGGGTCTAGCTAGCACAGATACGCAGTATTTT. This translates into CASSLSPAGLASTDTQYF.

The rearrangement joins TRBV28 to TRBJ2-5; no clear D gene. The CDR3 consists of 13 residues. Germline-derived CDR1 and CDR2 are MDHEN and SYDVKM. Trimming removed 2 bases at V and 5 bases at J, with 9 bases between. The DNA for the CDR3 is TGTGCCAGCAGTTTAACGTTTCGGGAGACCCAGTACTTC. Encoded protein: CASSLTFRETQYF.

The CDR3 coding sequence is TGTGCCAGCAGCGTTACCGAAAGCTACGAGCAGTACTTC. Protein: CASSVTESYEQYF. This chain connects TRBV9 to TRBJ2-7, with D hard to call. CDR3 size: 13 residues. V shed 2 bases and J shed 3 bases, with 9 bases lying between them. Germline CDR1 and CDR2: SGDLS and YYNGEE.

This sequence joins TRBV27 and TRBJ1-2; D may be TRBD1 (6 bases). Germline CDR1 reads MNHEY; CDR2 reads SMNVEV (reference sequence). Deletions cut 5 bases from V and 2 bases from J, with 15 bases between. CDR3 size: 15 residues. CDR3 in DNA: TGTGCCAGCAGTGGGGAAATCGGACAGAACTATGGCTACACCTTC. Residues: CASSGEIGQNYGYTF.

V is TRBV4-1 and J is TRBJ2-3; maybe TRBD1 (5 bases). Germline V CDR1 and CDR2: MGHRA, YSYEKL. The CDR3 is 14 residues long. The V end lost 1 base, the J end lost 5 bases, and 10 bases lay between the germline ends. The CDR3 DNA sequence: TGCGCCAGCAGCCAAGGGGGCCGAGGAGATACGCAGTATTTT. This gives the protein CASSQGGRGDTQYF.